This paragraph covers one T cell receptor beta chain sequence. This sample stems from a study of cytomegalovirus exposure and HLA in healthy donors. PCR involved 60 Vbeta and 13 Jbeta primers. Repertoires were generated with immunoSEQ multiplex PCR, while TCRdb's copy carries only in-frame clones and drops some. The sample carries around 120,000 clones, approximately 77% recorded once. Between the trimmed V and J ends, which lost 1 base and 4 bases, there was a span of 7 bases. The V gene's germline CDR1 is SQVTM and CDR2 ANQGSEA. This CDR3 contains 12 residues. The receptor was derived from a man in his fifties or sixties in good health and CMV-seropositive. The gene calls are TRBV29-1 and TRBJ1-2; D is unresolved. Sequenced sample: PBMCs. The CDR3 spells CSVEGETYGYTF. CDR3 nucleotide sequence: TGCAGCGTTGAAGGAGAAACCTATGGCTACACCTTC. Combining the CDR3 with reference TRBV29-1 and TRBJ1-2 gives the whole variable domain SAVISQKPSRDICQRGTSLTIQCQVDSQVTMMFWYRQQPGQSLTLIATANQGSEATYESGFVIDKFPISRPNLTFSTLTVSNMSPEDSSIYLCSVEGETYGYTFGSGTRLTVV.